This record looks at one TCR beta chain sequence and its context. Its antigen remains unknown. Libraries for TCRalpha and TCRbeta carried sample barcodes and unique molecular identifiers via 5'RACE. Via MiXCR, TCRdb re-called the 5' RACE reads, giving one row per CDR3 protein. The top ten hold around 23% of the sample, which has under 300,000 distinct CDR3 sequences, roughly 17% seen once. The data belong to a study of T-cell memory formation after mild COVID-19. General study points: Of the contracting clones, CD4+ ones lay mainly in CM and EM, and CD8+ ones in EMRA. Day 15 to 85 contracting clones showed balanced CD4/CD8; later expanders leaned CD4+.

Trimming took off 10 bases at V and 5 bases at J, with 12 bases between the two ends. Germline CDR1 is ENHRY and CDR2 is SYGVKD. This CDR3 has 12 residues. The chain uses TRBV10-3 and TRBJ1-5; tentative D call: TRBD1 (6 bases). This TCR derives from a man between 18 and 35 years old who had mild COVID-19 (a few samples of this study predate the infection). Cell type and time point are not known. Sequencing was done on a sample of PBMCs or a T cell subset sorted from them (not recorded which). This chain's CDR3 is CATRGSDQPQHF. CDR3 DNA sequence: TGTGCCACCAGGGGTTCAGATCAGCCCCAGCATTTT.